This T cell receptor beta chain was identified in a study of shared clonotypes between healthy human individuals. Sequencing was performed with immunoSEQ multiplex PCR; in TCRdb, only in-frame clones are kept and a portion is missing. The sample has roughly 2.5 million clones, around nine tenths seen once; the top ten hold roughly 0.15%. The germline V gene has CDR1 MNHNY and CDR2 SVGAGI (reference sequence). The CDR3 has 13 amino acids. Trimming stripped 6 bases from V and 9 bases from J, with 15 bases between. The genes are TRBV6-6 and TRBJ1-5; no definite D call. Material: naive CD4+ T cells sorted from blood. Specified subset: CD45RA+ positively selected. The receptor was derived from a man aged 18 to 29 in good health. The CDR3 region has the DNA TGTGCCAGCAGCCAGACACCTTTCGGGCCCCAGCATTTT. It translates to CASSQTPFGPQHF.